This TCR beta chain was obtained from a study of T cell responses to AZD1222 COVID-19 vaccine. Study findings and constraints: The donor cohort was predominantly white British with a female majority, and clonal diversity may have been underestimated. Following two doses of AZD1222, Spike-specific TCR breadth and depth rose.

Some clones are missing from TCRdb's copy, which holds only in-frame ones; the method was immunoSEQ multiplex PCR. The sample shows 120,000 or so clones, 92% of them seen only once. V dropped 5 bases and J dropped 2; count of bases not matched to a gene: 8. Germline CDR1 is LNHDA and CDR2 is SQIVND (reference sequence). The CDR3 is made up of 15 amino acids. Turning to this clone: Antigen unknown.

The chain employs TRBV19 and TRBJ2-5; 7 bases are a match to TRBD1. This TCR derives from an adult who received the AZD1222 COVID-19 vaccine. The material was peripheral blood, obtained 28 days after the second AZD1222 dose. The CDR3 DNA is TGTGCCAGTAGTGGGGCCACAGGGGTGCAAGAGACCCAGTACTTC. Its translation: CASSGATGVQETQYF.